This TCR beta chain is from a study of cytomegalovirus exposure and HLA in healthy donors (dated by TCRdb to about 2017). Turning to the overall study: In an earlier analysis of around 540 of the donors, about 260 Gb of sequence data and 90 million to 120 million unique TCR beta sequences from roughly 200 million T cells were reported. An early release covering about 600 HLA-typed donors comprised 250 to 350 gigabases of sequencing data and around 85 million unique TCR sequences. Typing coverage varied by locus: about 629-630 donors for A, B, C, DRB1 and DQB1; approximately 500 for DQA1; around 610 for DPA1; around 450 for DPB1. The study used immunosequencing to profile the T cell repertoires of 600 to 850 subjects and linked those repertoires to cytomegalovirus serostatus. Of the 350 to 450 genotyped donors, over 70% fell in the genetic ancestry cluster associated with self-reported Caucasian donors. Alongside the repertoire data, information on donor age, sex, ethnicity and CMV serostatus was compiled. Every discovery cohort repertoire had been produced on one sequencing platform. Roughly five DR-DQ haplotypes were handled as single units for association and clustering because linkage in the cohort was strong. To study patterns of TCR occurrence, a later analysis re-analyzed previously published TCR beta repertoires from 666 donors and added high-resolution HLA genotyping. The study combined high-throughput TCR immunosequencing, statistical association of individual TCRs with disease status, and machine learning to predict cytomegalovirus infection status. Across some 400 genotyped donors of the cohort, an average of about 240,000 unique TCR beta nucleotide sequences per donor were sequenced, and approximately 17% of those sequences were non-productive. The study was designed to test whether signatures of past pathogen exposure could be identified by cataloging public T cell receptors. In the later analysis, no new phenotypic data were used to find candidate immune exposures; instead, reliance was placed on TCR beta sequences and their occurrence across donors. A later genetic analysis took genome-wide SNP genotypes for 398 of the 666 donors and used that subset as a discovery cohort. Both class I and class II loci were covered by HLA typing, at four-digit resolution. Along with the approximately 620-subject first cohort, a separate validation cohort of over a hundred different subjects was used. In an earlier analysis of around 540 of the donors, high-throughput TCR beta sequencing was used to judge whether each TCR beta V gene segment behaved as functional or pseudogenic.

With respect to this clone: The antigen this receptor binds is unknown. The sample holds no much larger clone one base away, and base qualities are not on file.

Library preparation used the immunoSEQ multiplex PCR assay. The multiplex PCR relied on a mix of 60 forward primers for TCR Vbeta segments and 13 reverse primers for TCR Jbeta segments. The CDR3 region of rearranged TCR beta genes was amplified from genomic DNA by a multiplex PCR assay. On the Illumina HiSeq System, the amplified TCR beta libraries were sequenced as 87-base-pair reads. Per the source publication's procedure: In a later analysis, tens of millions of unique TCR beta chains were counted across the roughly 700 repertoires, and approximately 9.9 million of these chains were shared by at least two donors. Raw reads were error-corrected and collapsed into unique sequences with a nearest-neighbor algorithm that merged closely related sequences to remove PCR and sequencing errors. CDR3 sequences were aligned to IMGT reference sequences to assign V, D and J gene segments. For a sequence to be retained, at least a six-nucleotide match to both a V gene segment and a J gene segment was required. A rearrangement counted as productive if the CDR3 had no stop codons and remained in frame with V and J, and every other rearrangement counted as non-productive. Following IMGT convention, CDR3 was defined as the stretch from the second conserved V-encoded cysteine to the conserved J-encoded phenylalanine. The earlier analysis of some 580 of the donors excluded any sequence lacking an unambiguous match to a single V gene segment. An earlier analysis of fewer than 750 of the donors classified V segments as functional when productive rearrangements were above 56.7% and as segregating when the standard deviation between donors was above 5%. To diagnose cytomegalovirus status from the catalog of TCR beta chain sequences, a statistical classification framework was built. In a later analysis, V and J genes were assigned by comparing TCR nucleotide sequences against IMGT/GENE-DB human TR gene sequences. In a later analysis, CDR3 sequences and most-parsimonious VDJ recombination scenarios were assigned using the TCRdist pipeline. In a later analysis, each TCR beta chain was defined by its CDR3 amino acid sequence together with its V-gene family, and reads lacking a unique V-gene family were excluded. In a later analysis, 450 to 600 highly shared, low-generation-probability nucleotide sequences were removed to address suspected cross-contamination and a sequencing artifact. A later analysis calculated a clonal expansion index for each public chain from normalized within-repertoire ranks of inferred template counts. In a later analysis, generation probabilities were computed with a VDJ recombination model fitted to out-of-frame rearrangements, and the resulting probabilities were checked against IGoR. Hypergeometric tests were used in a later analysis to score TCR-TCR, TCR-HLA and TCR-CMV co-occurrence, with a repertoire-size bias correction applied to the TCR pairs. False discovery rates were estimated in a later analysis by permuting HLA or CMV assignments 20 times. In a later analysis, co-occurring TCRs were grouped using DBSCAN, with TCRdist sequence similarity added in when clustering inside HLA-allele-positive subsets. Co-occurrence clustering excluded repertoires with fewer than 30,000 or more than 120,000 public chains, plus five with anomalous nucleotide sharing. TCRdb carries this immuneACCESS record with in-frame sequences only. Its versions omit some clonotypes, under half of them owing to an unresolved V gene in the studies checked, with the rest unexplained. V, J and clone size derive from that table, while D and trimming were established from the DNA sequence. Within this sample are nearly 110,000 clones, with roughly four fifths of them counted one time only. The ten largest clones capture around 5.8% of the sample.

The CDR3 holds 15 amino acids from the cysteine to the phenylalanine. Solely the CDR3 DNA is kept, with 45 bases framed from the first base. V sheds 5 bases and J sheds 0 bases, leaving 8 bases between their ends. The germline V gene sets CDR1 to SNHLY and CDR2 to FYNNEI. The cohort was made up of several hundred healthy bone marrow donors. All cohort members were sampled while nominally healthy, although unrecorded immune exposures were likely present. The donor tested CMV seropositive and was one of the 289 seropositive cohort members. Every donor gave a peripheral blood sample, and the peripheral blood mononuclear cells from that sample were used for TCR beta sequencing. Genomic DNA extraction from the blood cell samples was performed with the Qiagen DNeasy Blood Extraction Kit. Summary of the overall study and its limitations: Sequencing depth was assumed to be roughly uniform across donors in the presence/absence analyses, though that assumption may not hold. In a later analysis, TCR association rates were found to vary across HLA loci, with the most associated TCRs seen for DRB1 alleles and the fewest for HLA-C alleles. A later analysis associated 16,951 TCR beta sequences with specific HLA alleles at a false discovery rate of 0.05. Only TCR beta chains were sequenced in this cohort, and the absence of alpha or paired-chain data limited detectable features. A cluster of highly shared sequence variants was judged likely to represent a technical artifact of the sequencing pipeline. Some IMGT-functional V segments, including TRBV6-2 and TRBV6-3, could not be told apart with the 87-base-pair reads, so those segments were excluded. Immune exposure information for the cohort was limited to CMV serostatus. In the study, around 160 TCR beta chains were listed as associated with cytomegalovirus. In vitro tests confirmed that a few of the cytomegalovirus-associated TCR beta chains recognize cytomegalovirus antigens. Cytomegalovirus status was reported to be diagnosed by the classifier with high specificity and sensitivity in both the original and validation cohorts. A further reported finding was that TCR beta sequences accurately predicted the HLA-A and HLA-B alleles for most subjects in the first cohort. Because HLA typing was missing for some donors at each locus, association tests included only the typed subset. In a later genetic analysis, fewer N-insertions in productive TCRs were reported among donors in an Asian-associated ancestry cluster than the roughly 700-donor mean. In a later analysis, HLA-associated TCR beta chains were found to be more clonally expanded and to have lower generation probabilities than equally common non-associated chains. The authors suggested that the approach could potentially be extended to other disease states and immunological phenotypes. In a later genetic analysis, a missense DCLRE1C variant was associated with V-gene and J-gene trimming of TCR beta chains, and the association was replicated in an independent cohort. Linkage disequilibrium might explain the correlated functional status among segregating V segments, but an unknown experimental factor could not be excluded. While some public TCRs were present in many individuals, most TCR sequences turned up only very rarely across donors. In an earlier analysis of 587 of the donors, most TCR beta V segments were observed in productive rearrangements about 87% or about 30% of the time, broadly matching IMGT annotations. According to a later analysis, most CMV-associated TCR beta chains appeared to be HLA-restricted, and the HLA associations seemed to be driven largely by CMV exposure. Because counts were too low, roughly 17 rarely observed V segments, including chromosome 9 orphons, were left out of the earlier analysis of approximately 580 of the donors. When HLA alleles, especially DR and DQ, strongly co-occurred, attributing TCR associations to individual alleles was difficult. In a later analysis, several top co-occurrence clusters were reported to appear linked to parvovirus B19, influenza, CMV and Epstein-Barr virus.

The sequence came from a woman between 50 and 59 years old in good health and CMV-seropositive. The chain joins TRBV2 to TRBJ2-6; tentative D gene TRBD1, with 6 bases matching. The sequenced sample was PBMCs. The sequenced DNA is TGTGCCAGCAGTAGGACAGCCTCTGGGGCCAACGTCCTGACTTTC. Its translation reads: CASSRTASGANVLTF.